The 9 T cell receptor beta chains presented below share a single source sample, sequenced in a study of blood T cells in healthy people across ages. The use of a sample-barcoded 5' primer and a J-beta primer mix characterized a second PCR of about 7 to 12 cycles. MiXCR, applied by TCRdb to the 5' RACE reads, yields one record per CDR3 protein. The sample consists of about 1,500,000 distinct CDR3 sequences, roughly 30% of them appearing once. Input material: blood. The receptors were gathered from a woman in her thirties in good health.

This chain uses TRBV29-1 with TRBJ2-1; D unclear. Looked up from germline, CDR1 is SQVTM and CDR2 is ANQGSEA. Trimming left V 5 bases short and J 0 bases short, with 14 bases between. The CDR3 has 15 amino acids. The DNA for the CDR3 is TGCAGCGTTCGCTCTCGGCTGAGCTCCTACAATGAGCAGTTCTTC. Its translation: CSVRSRLSSYNEQFF.

This clonotype has a count of ten or more. This sequence joins TRBV7-2 and TRBJ2-5; the D gene is possibly TRBD2 (5 bases). Germline lookup yields CDR1 SGHTA and CDR2 FQGNSA. The CDR3 sequence is 13 residues long. Trimming removed 5 bases at V and 5 bases at J, with 12 bases between. This CDR3 reads CASSPRRSETQYF. CDR3 nucleotide sequence: TGTGCCAGCAGCCCCCGGAGGTCTGAGACCCAGTACTTC.

The table lists this clonotype with a few counts. The J gene is TRBJ2-7, the V gene TRBV5-1; 9 bases fit TRBD1. V lost 2 bases and J lost 2; bases outside the gene matches: 5. There are 15 residues in the CDR3. Germline V gene lookup returns CDR1 SGHRS and CDR2 YFSETQ. For the CDR3, the DNA is TGCGCCAGCAGCTTCGGGACAGGGAGGACCTACGAGCAGTACTTC. Residues: CASSFGTGRTYEQYF.

This clonotype appeared many times. The chain uses TRBV29-1 and TRBJ2-3, with D possibly matching TRBD2 (5 bases). This CDR3 spans 12 amino acids. CDR1 is SQVTM and CDR2 is ANQGSEA in the germline V gene. Trimming took 3 bases from V and 4 from J, leaving 8 bases between them. The CDR3 protein is CSVESSADTQYF. CDR3 nucleotide sequence: TGCAGCGTTGAGAGTAGCGCAGATACGCAGTATTTT.

CDR3 sequence reads: CSVARRKGSDYGYTF. The CDR3 coding sequence is TGCAGCGTTGCCCGCAGGAAGGGCTCTGATTATGGCTACACCTTC. The rearrangement joins TRBV29-1 to TRBJ1-2; no definite D call. Germline V gene lookup returns CDR1 SQVTM and CDR2 ANQGSEA. CDR3 size: 15 residues. Trimming shortened V by 4 bases and J by 5 bases, and 20 bases separated the two germline ends.

The V and J genes are TRBV29-1 and TRBJ2-2, with D hard to call. Trimming stripped 7 bases from V and 0 bases from J, with 9 bases between. The CDR3 runs 13 residues. Germline CDR1 is SQVTM and CDR2 is ANQGSEA. CDR3 in DNA: TGCAGCGCCGTAGGGCCGAACACCGGGGAGCTGTTTTTT. Residues: CSAVGPNTGELFF.

The chain joins TRBV5-1 to TRBJ2-3, with D perhaps matching TRBD1 or TRBD2 (6 bases each). V was pared by 7 bases and J by 4 bases, with 16 bases between. Germline CDR1 is SGHRS and CDR2 is YFSETQ. The CDR3 is made up of 14 amino acids. The CDR3 coding sequence is TGCGCCAGCGGAGACGGGGGCCCCGCAGATACGCAGTATTTT. Protein sequence: CASGDGGPADTQYF.

This clonotype was recorded a few times. The chain joins TRBV2 to TRBJ2-5; D ambiguous. This CDR3 comprises 16 residues. Germline CDR1 and CDR2: SNHLY and FYNNEI. Trimming cost V 5 bases and J 1 base, with 17 bases left between them. DNA for the CDR3: TGTGCCAGCAGTCTCTGGCTAGACCCTCTCCAAGAGACCCAGTACTTC. Amino acids: CASSLWLDPLQETQYF.

Note on this clonotype: The junction departs from germline at one end; a sequencing error may be responsible. This CDR3 is CAGSGGQGRTNTEAFF. CDR3 nucleotide sequence: TGTGCCGGCAGTGGGGGACAGGGGCGAACGAACACTGAAGCTTTCTTT. The chain has TRBV12-3 or TRBV12-4 and TRBJ1-1; 10 bases fit TRBD1. The CDR3 has 16 residues.